Listed here are 2 T cell receptor beta chains from one sample, sequenced in a study of T cells in women clearing cervical HPV infection. Profiling relied on immunoSEQ multiplex PCR, and the TCRdb table lists in-frame clones only, not all of them. This sample lists about 37,000 clones; its ten largest clones have over 1.5%. Sequenced: blood buffy coat. These receptors were collected from a woman aged 18-70 years with a cervical HPV16 infection that either progressed to CIN3+ or cleared (not recorded which).

To note about this clone: The read gets to within 3 residues of the CDR3 end, and the germline J gene fills in the rest. This chain joins TRBV5-1 and TRBJ2-2; D might be TRBD1 (6 bases). Germline V gene lookup returns CDR1 SGHRS and CDR2 YFSETQ. This CDR3 is built from 15 residues. Trimming shortened V by 4 bases and J by 1 base, and 11 bases separated the two germline ends. CDR3 in amino acids: CASSPTGGNTGELFF. The covered CDR3 bases are TGCGCCAGCAGCCCGACAGGAGGGAACACCGGGGAG.

The CDR3 DNA, read in part, is TGCAGTGCCGGACAGGGGTCTGGGGCCAACGTC. This encodes CSAGQGSGANV. From start to end, the CDR3 is CSAGQGSGANVLTF. The rearrangement joins TRBV20-1 to TRBJ2-6; TRBD1 matches at 9 bases. Read data end 3 residues before the CDR3 end; the end is taken from the germline J gene. The CDR3 has 14 amino acids. The junction had 1 base not matched to a gene; V was cut back by 6 bases and J by 1 base. Germline CDR1 reads DFQATT; CDR2 reads SNEGSKA (reference sequence).